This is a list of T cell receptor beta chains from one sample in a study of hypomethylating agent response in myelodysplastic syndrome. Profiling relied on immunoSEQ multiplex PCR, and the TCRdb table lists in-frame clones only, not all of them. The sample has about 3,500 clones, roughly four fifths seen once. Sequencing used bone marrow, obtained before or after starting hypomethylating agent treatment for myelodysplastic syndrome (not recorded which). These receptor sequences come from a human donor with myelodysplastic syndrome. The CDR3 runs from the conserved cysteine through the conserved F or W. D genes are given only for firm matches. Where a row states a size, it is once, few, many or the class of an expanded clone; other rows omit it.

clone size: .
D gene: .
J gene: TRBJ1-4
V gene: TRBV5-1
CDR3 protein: CASSLELGQGREKLFF
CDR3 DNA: TGCGCCAGCAGCTTGGAATTGGGGCAGGGTCGCGAAAAACTGTTTTTT

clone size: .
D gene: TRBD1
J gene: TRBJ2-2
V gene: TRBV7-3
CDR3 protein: CASSRSDRGIAGELFF
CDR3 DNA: TGTGCCAGCAGCCGATCGGACAGGGGTATAGCCGGGGAGCTGTTTTTT

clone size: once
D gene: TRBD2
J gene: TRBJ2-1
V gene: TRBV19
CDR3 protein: CASSLRGGGRNEQFF
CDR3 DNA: TGTGCCAGTAGTCTCCGAGGCGGGGGGAGAAATGAGCAGTTCTTC

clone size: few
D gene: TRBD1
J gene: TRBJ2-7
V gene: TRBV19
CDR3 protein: CASSIDRGKYEQYF
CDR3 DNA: TGTGCCAGTAGTATTGACAGGGGGAAATACGAGCAGTACTTC

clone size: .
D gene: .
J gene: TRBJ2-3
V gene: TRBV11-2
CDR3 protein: CASSFRGAFTDTQYF
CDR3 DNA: TGTGCCAGCAGCTTCAGGGGGGCTTTTACAGATACGCAGTATTTT

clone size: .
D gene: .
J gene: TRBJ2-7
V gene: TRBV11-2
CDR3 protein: CASSLVPGNGGYSEQYF
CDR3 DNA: TGTGCCAGCAGCTTAGTCCCGGGGAACGGTGGATACTCCGAGCAGTACTTC

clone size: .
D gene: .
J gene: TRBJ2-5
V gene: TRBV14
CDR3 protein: CASSQVSSQETQYF
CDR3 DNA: TGTGCCAGCAGCCAAGTATCCAGCCAAGAGACCCAGTACTTC

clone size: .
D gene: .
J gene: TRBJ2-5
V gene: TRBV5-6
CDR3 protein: CASSLVGPQETQYF
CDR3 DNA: TGTGCCAGCAGCTTGGTGGGGCCTCAAGAGACCCAGTACTTC

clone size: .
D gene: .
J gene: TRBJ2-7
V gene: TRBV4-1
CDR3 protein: CASSQGAGPYEQYF
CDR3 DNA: TGCGCCAGCAGCCAGGGAGCGGGTCCCTACGAGCAGTACTTC

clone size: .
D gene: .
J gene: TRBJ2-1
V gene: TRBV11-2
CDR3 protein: CASSLLQSEQFF
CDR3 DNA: TGTGCCAGCAGCTTGTTACAGAGTGAGCAGTTCTTC

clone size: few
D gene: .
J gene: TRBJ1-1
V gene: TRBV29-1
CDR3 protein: CSLGRVTEAFF
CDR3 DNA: TGCAGTCTAGGGAGGGTCACTGAAGCTTTCTTT

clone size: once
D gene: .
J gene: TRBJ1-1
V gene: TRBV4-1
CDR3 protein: CASSQDWTDEAFF
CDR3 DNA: TGCGCCAGCAGCCAAGATTGGACAGACGAAGCTTTCTTT

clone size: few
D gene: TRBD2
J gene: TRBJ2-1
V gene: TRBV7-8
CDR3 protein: CASSPVPTSGGERQFF
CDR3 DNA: TGTGCCAGCAGCCCCGTACCGACTAGCGGGGGTGAGAGGCAGTTCTTC

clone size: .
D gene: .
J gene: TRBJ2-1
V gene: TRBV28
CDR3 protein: CASSLLQGYPYNEQFF
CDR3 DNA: TGTGCCAGCAGTTTACTACAGGGCTACCCCTACAATGAGCAGTTCTTC

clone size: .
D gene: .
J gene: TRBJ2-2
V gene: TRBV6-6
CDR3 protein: CASRSAGGELFF
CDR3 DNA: TGTGCCAGCAGGTCTGCGGGAGGGGAGCTGTTTTTT

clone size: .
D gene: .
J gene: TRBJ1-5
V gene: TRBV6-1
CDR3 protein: CASSAVHSNQPQHF
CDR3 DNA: TGTGCCAGCAGCGCCGTACATAGCAATCAGCCCCAGCATTTT

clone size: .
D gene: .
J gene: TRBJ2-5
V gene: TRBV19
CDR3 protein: CASSPRSGVSETQYF
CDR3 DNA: TGTGCCAGTAGTCCCCGATCGGGAGTCTCGGAGACCCAGTACTTC

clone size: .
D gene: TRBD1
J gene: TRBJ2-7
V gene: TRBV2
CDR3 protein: CASRTGAYEQYF
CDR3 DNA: TGTGCCTCCCGGACAGGAGCCTACGAGCAGTACTTC

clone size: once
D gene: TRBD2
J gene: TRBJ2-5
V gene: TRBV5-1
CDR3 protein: CASSLSGTTQETQYF
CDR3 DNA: TGCGCCAGCAGCCTATCCGGGACTACCCAAGAGACCCAGTACTTC

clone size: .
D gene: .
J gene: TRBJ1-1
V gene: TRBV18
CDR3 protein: CASSPGEGEAFF
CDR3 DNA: TGTGCCAGCTCGCCAGGGGAAGGTGAAGCTTTCTTT

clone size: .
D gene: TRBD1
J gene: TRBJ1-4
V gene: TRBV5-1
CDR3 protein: CASSISTGPGEKLFF
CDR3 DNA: TGCGCCAGCAGCATATCGACAGGGCCTGGGGAAAAACTGTTTTTT

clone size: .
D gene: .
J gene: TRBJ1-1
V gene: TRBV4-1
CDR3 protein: CASRDGAYTEAFF
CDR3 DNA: TGCGCCAGCAGAGACGGGGCCTACACTGAAGCTTTCTTT

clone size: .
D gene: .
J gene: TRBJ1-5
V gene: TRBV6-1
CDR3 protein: CASSEWTINQPQHF
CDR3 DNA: TGTGCCAGCAGTGAGTGGACAATCAATCAGCCCCAGCATTTT

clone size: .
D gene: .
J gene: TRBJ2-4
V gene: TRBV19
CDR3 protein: CASSIGAAGDKNIQYF
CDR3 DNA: TGTGCCAGTAGTATAGGGGCAGCTGGGGACAAAAACATTCAGTACTTC

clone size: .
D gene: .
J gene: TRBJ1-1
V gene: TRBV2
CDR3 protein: CASSEEPGRGSEAFF
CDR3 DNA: TGTGCCAGCAGTGAGGAACCGGGGAGGGGGTCTGAAGCTTTCTTT

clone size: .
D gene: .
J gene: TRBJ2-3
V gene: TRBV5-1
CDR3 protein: CASRETPEAGFEQYF
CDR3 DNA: TGCGCCAGCAGAGAAACTCCGGAGGCGGGATTTGAGCAGTATTTT

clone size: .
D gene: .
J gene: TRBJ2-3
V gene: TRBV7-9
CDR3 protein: CASSLAVGARADTQYF
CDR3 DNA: TGTGCCAGCAGCTTAGCTGTGGGGGCGAGGGCAGATACGCAGTATTTT

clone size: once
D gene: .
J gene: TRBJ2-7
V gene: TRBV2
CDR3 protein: CASSGSYEQYF
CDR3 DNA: TGTGCCAGCAGTGGTTCCTACGAGCAGTACTTC

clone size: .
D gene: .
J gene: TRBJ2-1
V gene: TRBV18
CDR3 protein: CASSPPGLSSYNEQFF
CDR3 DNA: TGTGCCAGCTCACCACCGGGCCTTAGTTCCTACAATGAGCAGTTCTTC

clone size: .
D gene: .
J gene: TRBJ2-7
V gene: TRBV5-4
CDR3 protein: CASSWSPMDEQYF
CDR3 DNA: TGTGCCAGCAGCTGGTCCCCCATGGACGAGCAGTACTTC

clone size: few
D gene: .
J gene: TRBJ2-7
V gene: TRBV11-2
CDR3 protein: CASSLHPGSGGEQYF
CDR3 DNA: TGTGCCAGCAGCCTCCATCCGGGGTCAGGGGGGGAGCAGTACTTC

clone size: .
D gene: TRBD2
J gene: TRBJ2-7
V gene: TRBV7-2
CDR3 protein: CASSLELAREQYF
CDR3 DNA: TGTGCCAGCAGCTTAGAACTAGCGCGAGAGCAGTACTTC

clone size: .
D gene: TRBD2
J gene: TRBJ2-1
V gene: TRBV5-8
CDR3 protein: CASSLGTSGYNEQFF
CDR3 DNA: TGTGCCAGCAGCTTGGGGACTAGCGGCTACAATGAGCAGTTCTTC

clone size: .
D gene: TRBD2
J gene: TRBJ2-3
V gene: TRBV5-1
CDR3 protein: CASSPLLAGAKDTQYF
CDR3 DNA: TGCGCCAGCAGCCCTCTACTAGCGGGGGCGAAGGATACGCAGTATTTT

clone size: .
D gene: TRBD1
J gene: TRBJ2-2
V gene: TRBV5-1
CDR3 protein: CASSSTDRAIGELFF
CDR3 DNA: TGCGCCAGCAGCTCGACGGACAGGGCAATCGGGGAGCTGTTTTTT

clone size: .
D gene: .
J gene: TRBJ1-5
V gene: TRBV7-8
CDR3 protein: CASSFGTATSQPQHF
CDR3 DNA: TGTGCCAGCAGCTTTGGGACGGCCACTTCTCAGCCCCAGCATTTT

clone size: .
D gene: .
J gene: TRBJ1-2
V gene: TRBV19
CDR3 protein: CASALRTNYGYTF
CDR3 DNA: TGTGCCAGCGCTTTGCGGACTAACTATGGCTACACCTTC

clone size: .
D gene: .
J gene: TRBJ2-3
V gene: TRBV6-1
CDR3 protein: CASSGRRGGTDTQYF
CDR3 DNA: TGTGCCAGCAGTGGGCGCAGGGGCGGCACAGATACGCAGTATTTT

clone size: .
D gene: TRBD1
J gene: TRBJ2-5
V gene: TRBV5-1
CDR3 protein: CASSLVGQGANQQYF
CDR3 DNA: TGCGCCAGCAGCTTGGTGGGACAGGGGGCGAATCAGCAGTACTTC

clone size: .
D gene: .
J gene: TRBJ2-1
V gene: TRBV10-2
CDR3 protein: CASSESARMEQFF
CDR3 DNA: TGCGCCAGCAGTGAGTCGGCCCGGATGGAGCAGTTCTTC

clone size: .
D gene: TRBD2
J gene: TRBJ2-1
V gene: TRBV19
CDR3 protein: CASSPTLAGVSNEQFF
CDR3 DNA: TGTGCCAGTAGTCCAACACTAGCGGGAGTGTCCAATGAGCAGTTCTTC

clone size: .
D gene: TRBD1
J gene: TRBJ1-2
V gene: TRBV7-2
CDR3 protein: CASSLRLRSTGTNYGYTF
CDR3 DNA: TGTGCCAGCAGCTTAAGATTAAGGTCGACAGGGACTAACTATGGCTACACCTTC

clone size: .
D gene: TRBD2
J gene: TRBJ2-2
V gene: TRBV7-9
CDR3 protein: CASRQTGGTNTGELFF
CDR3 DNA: TGTGCCAGCAGGCAAACCGGGGGGACGAACACCGGGGAGCTGTTTTTT

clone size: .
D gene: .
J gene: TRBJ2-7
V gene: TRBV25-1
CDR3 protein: CASRFGEGAYEQYF
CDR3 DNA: TGTGCCAGCAGATTCGGCGAGGGGGCCTACGAGCAGTACTTC

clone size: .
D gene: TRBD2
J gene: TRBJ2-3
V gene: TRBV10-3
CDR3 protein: CAIKVAGGIDTQYF
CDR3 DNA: TGTGCCATAAAGGTAGCGGGAGGTATAGATACGCAGTATTTT

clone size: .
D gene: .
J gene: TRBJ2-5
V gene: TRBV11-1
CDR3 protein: CASSLTDQETQYF
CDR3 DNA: TGTGCCAGCAGCTTAACAGACCAAGAGACCCAGTACTTC

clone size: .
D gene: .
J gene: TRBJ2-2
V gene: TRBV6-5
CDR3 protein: CASSPGLKAGELFF
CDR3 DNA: TGTGCCAGCAGTCCAGGACTAAAGGCCGGGGAGCTGTTTTTT

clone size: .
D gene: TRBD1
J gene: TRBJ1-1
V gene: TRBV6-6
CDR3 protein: CASRIDRGAEAFF
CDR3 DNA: TGTGCCAGCAGAATTGACAGGGGTGCTGAAGCTTTCTTT

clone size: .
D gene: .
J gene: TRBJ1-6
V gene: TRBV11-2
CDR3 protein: CASSLGPNSPLHF
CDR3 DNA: TGTGCCAGCAGCTTAGGCCCAAATTCACCCCTCCACTTT

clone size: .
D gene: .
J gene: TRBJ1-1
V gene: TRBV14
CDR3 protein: CASSQQGRVSEAFF
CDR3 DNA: TGTGCCAGCAGCCAACAGGGGAGAGTATCTGAAGCTTTCTTT

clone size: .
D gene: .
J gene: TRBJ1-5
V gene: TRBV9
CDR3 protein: CASSVASGPDQPQHF
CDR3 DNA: TGTGCCAGCAGCGTAGCTTCGGGGCCGGATCAGCCCCAGCATTTT

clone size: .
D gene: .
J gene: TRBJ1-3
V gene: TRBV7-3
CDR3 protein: CASSSTVGGNTIYF
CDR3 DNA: TGTGCCAGCAGCTCTACAGTGGGAGGAAACACCATATATTTT